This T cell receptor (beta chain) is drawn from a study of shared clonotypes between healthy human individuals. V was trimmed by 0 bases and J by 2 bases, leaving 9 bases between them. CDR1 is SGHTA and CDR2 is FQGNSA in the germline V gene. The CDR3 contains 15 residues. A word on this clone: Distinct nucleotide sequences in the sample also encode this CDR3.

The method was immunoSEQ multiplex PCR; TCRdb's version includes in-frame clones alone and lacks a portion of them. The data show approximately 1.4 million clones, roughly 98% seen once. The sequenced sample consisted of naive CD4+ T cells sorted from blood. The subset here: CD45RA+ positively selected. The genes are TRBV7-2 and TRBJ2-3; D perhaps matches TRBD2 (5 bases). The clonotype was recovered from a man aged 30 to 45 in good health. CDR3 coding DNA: TGTGCCAGCAGCTTAGCACTAGGGTTCACAGATACGCAGTATTTT. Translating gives CASSLALGFTDTQYF.